The 31 T cell receptor beta chains below were found in one sample sequenced in a study of T cells in Graves' hyperthyroidism and ophthalmopathy. Using RNA transcripts as the source, TCR beta CDR3 regions were amplified. A first-round RT-PCR of the TCR CDR3 used the HTBI primer set. TCRdb re-called the multiplex PCR reads through MiXCR, storing one row per CDR3 protein. In the table there are about 350,000 distinct CDR3 sequences, 11% to 15% of which are singletons. Sequences were obtained from blood. These receptors were taken from a young woman with Graves' hyperthyroidism.

This clonotype showed up just a few times. The J gene is TRBJ2-1, the V gene TRBV20-1, with 9 bases that match TRBD2. The CDR3 totals 16 residues. Trimming removed 0 bases from V and 7 bases from J; junction bases left unmatched: 10. Germline V lookup: CDR1 DFQATT, CDR2 SNEGSKA (reference sequence). This chain's CDR3 is CSARDPPGLAINEQFF. The CDR3 DNA follows: TGCAGTGCTAGAGACCCACCGGGACTAGCAATTAATGAGCAGTTCTTC.

This clonotype has at least ten counts. The genes are TRBV28 and TRBJ1-5; D unclear. V lost 8 bases to trimming and J lost 0 bases, with 8 bases between them. Germline-derived CDR1 and CDR2 are MDHEN and SYDVKM. The length of the CDR3 is 13 residues. The DNA of the CDR3 is TGTGCCAGCGTAAAAGTTAGCAATCAGCCCCAGCATTTT. It is translated as CASVKVSNQPQHF.

This clonotype was observed a handful of times. J is TRBJ1-1 and V is TRBV6-6; weak D call: TRBD1 (5 bases). The CDR3 has 15 residues. Germline CDR1 is MNHNY and CDR2 is SVGAGI (reference sequence). The V end lost 4 bases, the J end lost 10 bases, and 22 bases lay between the germline ends. Here the CDR3 DNA reads TGTGCCAGCAGTTCCTCGACCGGGACTGCTGTGAGAGCTTTCTTT. Its translation: CASSSSTGTAVRAFF.

In its sample, this clonotype was seen a few times. The chain carries TRBV20-1 and TRBJ2-3; the match to TRBD2 covers 7 bases. J was trimmed by 0 bases and V by 3 bases; bases with no gene match: 6. The germline CDR1 and CDR2 sequences are DFQATT and SNEGSKA (reference sequence). The CDR3 consists of 15 residues. For the CDR3, the DNA is TGCAGTGCTAGTGGGACTACCCAAAGCACAGATACGCAGTATTTT. Its translation: CSASGTTQSTDTQYF.

This clonotype was seen at least ten times. The chain is built from TRBV28 and TRBJ1-4; 7 nucleotides line up with TRBD1. Germline CDR1 MDHEN, CDR2 SYDVKM. The V segment lost 3 bases and the J segment 7 bases; nucleotides outside the gene matches: 8. The CDR3 is 15 residues long. The CDR3 loop is CASSFSQGQLEKLFF. The CDR3 bases are TGTGCCAGCAGTTTCTCCCAGGGACAGCTTGAAAAACTGTTTTTT.

This clonotype was counted many times. This sequence joins TRBV3-1 and TRBJ2-7; no definite D call. This CDR3 spans 15 amino acids. V dropped 0 bases and J dropped 2 bases, with 11 bases sitting between them. CDR1 is LGHDT and CDR2 is YNNKEL in the germline V gene (reference sequence). CDR3 sequence reads: CASSQESGSTYEQYF. CDR3 bases: TGTGCCAGCAGCCAAGAATCTGGCTCCACCTACGAGCAGTACTTC.

The CDR3 region has the DNA TGTGCCAGCAGTCATGGGCTCGGGGAGCTGTTTTTT. This gives the protein CASSHGLGELFF. The V call is TRBV6-2 or TRBV6-3, the J call TRBJ2-2; D is undetermined. The CDR3 runs to 12 residues. The V gene's germline CDR1 is MNHEY and CDR2 SVGEGT. V was shortened by 5 bases and J by 7 bases, with 8 bases between the two germline ends.

Many counts were recorded for this clonotype. The gene calls are TRBV2 and TRBJ1-2; tentative D call: TRBD1 (5 bases). V gave up 6 bases and J gave up 3 bases, with 11 bases separating them. Germline V gene data show CDR1 as SNHLY and CDR2 as FYNNEI. CDR3 size: 13 residues. The CDR3 reads CASSSRDYYGYTF. The CDR3 nucleotides are TGTGCCAGCAGCTCCCGGGACTACTATGGCTACACCTTC.

This chain uses TRBV28 with TRBJ2-7; the D gene is possibly TRBD2 (7 bases). This CDR3 comprises 16 residues. CDR1 is MDHEN, CDR2 SYDVKM, per germline. V shed 6 bases and J shed 3 bases, with 21 bases lying between them. As DNA, the CDR3 is TGTGCCAGCAGCTGGGAGCGGGACAAACCTATCTACGAGCAGTACTTC. Encoded protein: CASSWERDKPIYEQYF. Together with reference TRBV28 and TRBJ2-7, the CDR3 gives the full variable domain: DVKVTQSSRYLVKRTGEKVFLECVQDMDHENMFWYRQDPGLGLRLIYFSYDVKMKEKGDIPEGYSVSREKKERFSLILESASTNQTSMYLCASSWERDKPIYEQYFGPGTRLTVT.

This clonotype was seen repeatedly, ten times or more. The chain links TRBV11-2 to TRBJ2-7; D is perhaps TRBD2 (5 bases). Between the trimmed V and J ends, which lost 6 bases and 1 base, there was a span of 10 bases. The germline CDR1 and CDR2 sequences are SGHAT and FQNNGV. This CDR3 is 13 amino acids long. The CDR3 sequence: CASRLVGSYEQYF. CDR3 nucleotides: TGTGCCAGCAGACTAGTGGGTTCCTACGAGCAGTACTTC. The whole variable domain, remainder taken from reference TRBV11-2 and TRBJ2-7, is EAGVAQSPRYKIIEKRQSVAFWCNPISGHATLYWYQQILGQGPKLLIQFQNNGVVDDSQLPKDRFSAERLKGVDSTLKIQPAKLEDSAVYLCASRLVGSYEQYFGPGTRLTVT.

This clonotype was seen at least ten times. The chain recombines TRBV7-2 with TRBJ1-3, with D hard to call. CDR1 and CDR2 (germline): SGHTA, FQGNSA. Trimming pared 5 bases from V and 2 bases from J, leaving 16 bases between. The CDR3 loop spans 16 amino acids. In nucleotides, the CDR3 is TGTGCCAGCAGCAGGGAATCTGGTACGGCTGGAAACACCATATATTTT. Its translation: CASSRESGTAGNTIYF.

J is TRBJ2-1 and V is TRBV20-1; TRBD2 matches at 9 bases. Losses at the gene ends were 1 base for V and 6 bases for J; bases not matched to a gene: 16. Germline V CDR1 and CDR2: DFQATT, SNEGSKA (reference sequence). This CDR3 spans 18 amino acids. CDR3 amino acids: CSARGDLWGREGGNEQFF. Here the CDR3 DNA reads TGCAGTGCTAGAGGCGATTTGTGGGGGCGGGAGGGCGGCAATGAGCAGTTCTTC.

The V call is TRBV3-1, the J call TRBJ2-5; weak D call: TRBD1 (6 bases). The CDR3 runs to 14 residues. Germline CDR1 and CDR2: LGHDT and YNNKEL (reference sequence). Deletions cut 1 base from V and 4 bases from J, with 10 bases between. The CDR3 loop reads CASSQGTGSETQYF. In DNA form, the CDR3 reads TGTGCCAGCAGCCAAGGTACAGGGTCAGAGACCCAGTACTTC.

The chain is built from TRBV7-9 and TRBJ1-1, with D possibly matching TRBD1 (6 bases). The CDR3 contains 15 residues. The V gene lost 8 bases and the J gene lost 0 bases, with 16 bases spanning the gap. Germline CDR1 is SEHNR and CDR2 is FQNEAQ (reference sequence). CDR3 in DNA: TGTGCCAGCCGAAACCTCAGGGGCCTGAACACTGAAGCTTTCTTT. This sequence encodes CASRNLRGLNTEAFF.

This clonotype was picked up many times. This chain uses TRBV6-1 with TRBJ1-2; possible D gene TRBD1, 5 bases. CDR1 is MNHNS, CDR2 SASEGT, per germline. The CDR3 has 12 amino acids. Trimming shortened V by 5 bases and J by 5 bases, and 9 bases separated the two germline ends. CDR3 in DNA: TGTGCCAGCAGTCGCGAGGGGTATGGCTACACCTTC. This encodes CASSREGYGYTF.

This clonotype was picked up many times. The chain couples TRBV7-8 to TRBJ2-7; D might be TRBD1 (5 bases). The V and J ends lost 8 bases and 3 bases respectively, with 17 bases between them. The CDR3 has 14 residues. CDR1 is SGHVS and CDR2 is FQNEAQ in the germline V gene. This CDR3 is CASGVGTGFYEQYF. The DNA for the CDR3 is TGTGCCAGCGGGGTGGGAACAGGTTTCTACGAGCAGTACTTC. Based on the CDR3 plus reference TRBV7-8 and TRBJ2-7, the full variable domain is GAGVSQSPRYKVAKRGQDVALRCDPISGHVSLFWYQQALGQGPEFLTYFQNEAQLDKSGLPSDRFFAERPEGSVSTLKIQRTQQEDSAVYLCASGVGTGFYEQYFGPGTRLTVT.

This clonotype was recorded many times. The chain is built from TRBV10-3 and TRBJ2-2, with D unresolved. V was pared by 4 bases and J by 1 base, with 4 bases between. Germline values: CDR1 ENHRY, CDR2 SYGVKD. This CDR3 contains 13 residues. The CDR3 coding sequence is TGTGCCATCAGTGCCCAGAACACCGGGGAGCTGTTTTTT. This encodes CAISAQNTGELFF.

This clonotype was recorded at least ten times. This chain joins TRBV11-2 and TRBJ2-5; D perhaps matches TRBD1 (6 bases). CDR1 is SGHAT, CDR2 FQNNGV, per germline. The length of the CDR3 is 15 residues. Trimming removed 6 bases at V and 5 bases at J, with 19 bases between. The CDR3 sequence is CASRRNQGFLETQYF. The CDR3 DNA is TGTGCCAGCAGACGAAACCAGGGGTTTTTGGAGACCCAGTACTTC.

This clonotype was recorded many times. The genes are TRBV2 and TRBJ1-1; D is perhaps TRBD1 (6 bases). V lost 3 bases and J lost 0, with 14 bases in between. CDR1 is SNHLY, CDR2 FYNNEI, per germline. CDR3 size: 16 residues. CDR3 sequence: CASSEGANIMNTEAFF. DNA of the CDR3: TGTGCCAGCAGTGAGGGGGCCAACATCATGAACACTGAAGCTTTCTTT.

The chain links TRBV5-1 to TRBJ1-2, with D tentatively TRBD1 (5 bases). Trimming removed 4 bases from V and 4 bases from J, with 14 bases in between. Germline lookup yields CDR1 SGHRS and CDR2 YFSETQ. The CDR3 loop spans 14 amino acids. The CDR3 region is CASSTGGQGYGYTF. The CDR3 nucleotides read TGCGCCAGCAGCACGGGTGGTCAGGGCTATGGCTACACCTTC.

Notes on this clonotype: Relative to the germline gene, one junction end is altered; a read error may explain this. The CDR3 protein is CASSLGSGSGNEPQHF. The DNA for the CDR3 is TGTGCCAGCAGCTTAGGGTCGGGGAGTGGCAATGAGCCCCAGCATTTT. The chain carries TRBV11-2 and TRBJ1-5, with D unresolved. Germline lookup yields CDR1 SGHAT and CDR2 FQNNGV. The CDR3 totals 16 residues.

This clonotype occurred many times. The J gene is TRBJ2-5, the V gene TRBV20-1; 14 bases line up with TRBD2. In germline, CDR1 is DFQATT, CDR2 SNEGSKA (reference sequence). Unmatched junction bases numbered 2, after V lost 1 base and J lost 4 bases. The CDR3 covers 15 residues. DNA of the CDR3: TGCAGTGCTAGAGCGGGACTAGCGGGAGTAGAGACCCAGTACTTC. It is translated as CSARAGLAGVETQYF.

This clonotype was counted between two and nine times. The genes are TRBV11-2 and TRBJ2-7, with 10 bases identical to TRBD2. The CDR3 sequence is 15 residues long. The V gene end was trimmed by 5 bases and the J gene end by 1 base; junction bases not matched to a gene: 5. Germline values: CDR1 SGHAT, CDR2 FQNNGV. CDR3 coding DNA: TGTGCCAGCAGCCCGACTAGCGGGCCATCCTACGAGCAGTACTTC. It specifies CASSPTSGPSYEQYF.

This clonotype was seen at least ten times. DNA for the CDR3: TGTGCCAGCAAGGAGAAAGGCCCTTTTGGCTACACCTTC. It yields the protein CASKEKGPFGYTF. The chain is built from TRBV2 and TRBJ1-2; D is unclear. Germline V CDR1 and CDR2: SNHLY, FYNNEI. Between the trimmed V and J ends, which lost 7 bases and 7 bases, there was a span of 16 bases. The CDR3 runs to 13 residues. Based on the CDR3 plus reference TRBV2 and TRBJ1-2, the full variable domain is EPEVTQTPSHQVTQMGQEVILRCVPISNHLYFYWYRQILGQKVEFLVSFYNNEISEKSEIFDDQFSVERPDGSNFTLKIRSTKLEDSAMYFCASKEKGPFGYTFGSGTRLTVV.

In regard to this clonotype: This may be a read error: a much more frequent sequence differs by one nucleotide. The CDR3 DNA is TGTGCCTGGAGCGCGGGACACCTGAACACTGAAGCTTTCTTT. Translated: CAWSAGHLNTEAFF. This rearrangement joins TRBV30 to TRBJ1-1; TRBD1 might be the D (6 bases). From germline, CDR1 is GTSNPN and CDR2 SVGIG (reference sequence). The CDR3 extends over 14 amino acids. V lost 3 bases to trimming and J lost 0 bases, with 11 bases between them.

This clonotype was observed a handful of times. The rearrangement uses TRBV20-1 and TRBJ2-3; no reliable D call. From germline, CDR1 is DFQATT and CDR2 SNEGSKA (reference sequence). The CDR3 has 13 amino acids. Trimming stripped 3 bases from V and 3 bases from J, with 10 bases between. The CDR3 coding sequence is TGCAGTGCTAGGTATCCGAAAACAGATACGCAGTATTTT. This sequence encodes CSARYPKTDTQYF.

The V call is TRBV19, the J call TRBJ2-1; possibly TRBD2 for D (6 bases). The V and J ends lost 9 bases and 0 bases respectively, with 15 bases between them. Germline V lookup: CDR1 LNHDA, CDR2 SQIVND (reference sequence). The CDR3 is made up of 15 amino acids. CDR3 loop: CASSIRGSSYNEQFF. The CDR3 DNA reads TGTGCCAGCAGCATCCGGGGGAGCTCCTACAATGAGCAGTTCTTC.

About this clonotype: A much bigger clone sits one base away, suggesting this may be a read error. Since the CDR3 does not end with the conserved phenylalanine or tryptophan, this likely comes from a read error. The chain recombines TRBV28 with TRBJ2-7; the D gene is possibly TRBD1 (6 bases). The CDR3 is 14 amino acids. CDR1 and CDR2 from the germline V gene are MDHEN and SYDVKM. Trimming removed 5 bases from V and 6 bases from J, with 17 bases in between. The CDR3: CASSPRSEGVEQYI. Here the CDR3 DNA reads TGTGCCAGCAGTCCACGCAGTGAGGGGGTCGAGCAGTACATC.

This clonotype came up a few times. V usage is TRBV20-1 and J usage is TRBJ2-1; a possible D gene is TRBD2 (5 bases). V was shortened by 3 bases and J by 6 bases, with 12 bases between the two germline ends. The CDR3 runs 13 residues. CDR1 is DFQATT and CDR2 is SNEGSKA in the germline V gene (reference sequence). The CDR3 coding sequence is TGCAGTGCTAGCCCGGGGTCAAGCAATGAGCAGTTCTTC. Protein product: CSASPGSSNEQFF.

This clonotype came up a few times. The J gene is TRBJ1-5, the V gene TRBV4-1; D gene unclear. CDR1 is MGHRA, CDR2 YSYEKL, per germline. This CDR3 region has 13 residues. Trimming cost V 2 bases and J 0 bases, with 2 bases left between them. The CDR3 is CASSQHSNQPQHF. CDR3 in DNA: TGCGCCAGCAGCCAACATAGCAATCAGCCCCAGCATTTT.

In this sample, this clonotype turned up many times. The chain recombines TRBV6-5 with TRBJ2-5; D possibly corresponds to TRBD1 (6 bases). The V and J ends lost 0 bases and 2 bases respectively, with 10 bases between them. The CDR3 covers 15 residues. Per germline, CDR1 MNHEY and CDR2 SVGAGI. The CDR3 region has the DNA TGTGCCAGCAGTTACTCGGTACAGGGACAAGAGACCCAGTACTTC. It codes for CASSYSVQGQETQYF.